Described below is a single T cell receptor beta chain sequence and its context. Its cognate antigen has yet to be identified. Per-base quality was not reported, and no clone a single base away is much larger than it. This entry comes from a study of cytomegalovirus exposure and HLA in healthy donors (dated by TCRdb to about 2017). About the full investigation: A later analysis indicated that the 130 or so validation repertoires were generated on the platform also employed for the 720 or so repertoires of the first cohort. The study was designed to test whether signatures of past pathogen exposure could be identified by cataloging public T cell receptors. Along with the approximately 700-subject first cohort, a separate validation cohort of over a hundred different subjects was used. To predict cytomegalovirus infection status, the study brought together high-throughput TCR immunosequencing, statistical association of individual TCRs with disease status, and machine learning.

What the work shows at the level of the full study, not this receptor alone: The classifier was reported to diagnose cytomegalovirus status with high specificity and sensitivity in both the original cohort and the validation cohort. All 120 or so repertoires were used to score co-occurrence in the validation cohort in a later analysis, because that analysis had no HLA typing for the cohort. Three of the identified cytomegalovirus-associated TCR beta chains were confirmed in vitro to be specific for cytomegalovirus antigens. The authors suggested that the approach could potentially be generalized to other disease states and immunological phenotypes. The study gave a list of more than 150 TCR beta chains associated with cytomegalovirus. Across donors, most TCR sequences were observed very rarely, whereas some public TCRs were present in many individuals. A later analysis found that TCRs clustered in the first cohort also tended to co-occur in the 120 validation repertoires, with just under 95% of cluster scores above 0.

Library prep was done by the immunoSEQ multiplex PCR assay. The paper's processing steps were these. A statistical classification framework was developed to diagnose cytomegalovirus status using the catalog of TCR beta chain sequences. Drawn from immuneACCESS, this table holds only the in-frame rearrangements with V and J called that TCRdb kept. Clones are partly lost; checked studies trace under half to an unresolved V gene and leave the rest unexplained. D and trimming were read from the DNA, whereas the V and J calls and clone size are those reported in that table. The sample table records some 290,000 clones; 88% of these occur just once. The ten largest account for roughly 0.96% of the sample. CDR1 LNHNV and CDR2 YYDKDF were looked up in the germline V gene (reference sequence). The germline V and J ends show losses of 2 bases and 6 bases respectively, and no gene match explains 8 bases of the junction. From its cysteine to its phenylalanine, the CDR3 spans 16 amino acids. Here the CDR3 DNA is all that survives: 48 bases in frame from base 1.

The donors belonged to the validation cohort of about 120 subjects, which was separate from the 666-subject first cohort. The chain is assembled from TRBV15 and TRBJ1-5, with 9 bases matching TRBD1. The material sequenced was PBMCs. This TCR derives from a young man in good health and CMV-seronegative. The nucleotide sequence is TGTGCCACCAGCAGAACCGGGGACAGGGCGAGTCAGCCCCAGCATTTT. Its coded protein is CATSRTGDRASQPQHF.